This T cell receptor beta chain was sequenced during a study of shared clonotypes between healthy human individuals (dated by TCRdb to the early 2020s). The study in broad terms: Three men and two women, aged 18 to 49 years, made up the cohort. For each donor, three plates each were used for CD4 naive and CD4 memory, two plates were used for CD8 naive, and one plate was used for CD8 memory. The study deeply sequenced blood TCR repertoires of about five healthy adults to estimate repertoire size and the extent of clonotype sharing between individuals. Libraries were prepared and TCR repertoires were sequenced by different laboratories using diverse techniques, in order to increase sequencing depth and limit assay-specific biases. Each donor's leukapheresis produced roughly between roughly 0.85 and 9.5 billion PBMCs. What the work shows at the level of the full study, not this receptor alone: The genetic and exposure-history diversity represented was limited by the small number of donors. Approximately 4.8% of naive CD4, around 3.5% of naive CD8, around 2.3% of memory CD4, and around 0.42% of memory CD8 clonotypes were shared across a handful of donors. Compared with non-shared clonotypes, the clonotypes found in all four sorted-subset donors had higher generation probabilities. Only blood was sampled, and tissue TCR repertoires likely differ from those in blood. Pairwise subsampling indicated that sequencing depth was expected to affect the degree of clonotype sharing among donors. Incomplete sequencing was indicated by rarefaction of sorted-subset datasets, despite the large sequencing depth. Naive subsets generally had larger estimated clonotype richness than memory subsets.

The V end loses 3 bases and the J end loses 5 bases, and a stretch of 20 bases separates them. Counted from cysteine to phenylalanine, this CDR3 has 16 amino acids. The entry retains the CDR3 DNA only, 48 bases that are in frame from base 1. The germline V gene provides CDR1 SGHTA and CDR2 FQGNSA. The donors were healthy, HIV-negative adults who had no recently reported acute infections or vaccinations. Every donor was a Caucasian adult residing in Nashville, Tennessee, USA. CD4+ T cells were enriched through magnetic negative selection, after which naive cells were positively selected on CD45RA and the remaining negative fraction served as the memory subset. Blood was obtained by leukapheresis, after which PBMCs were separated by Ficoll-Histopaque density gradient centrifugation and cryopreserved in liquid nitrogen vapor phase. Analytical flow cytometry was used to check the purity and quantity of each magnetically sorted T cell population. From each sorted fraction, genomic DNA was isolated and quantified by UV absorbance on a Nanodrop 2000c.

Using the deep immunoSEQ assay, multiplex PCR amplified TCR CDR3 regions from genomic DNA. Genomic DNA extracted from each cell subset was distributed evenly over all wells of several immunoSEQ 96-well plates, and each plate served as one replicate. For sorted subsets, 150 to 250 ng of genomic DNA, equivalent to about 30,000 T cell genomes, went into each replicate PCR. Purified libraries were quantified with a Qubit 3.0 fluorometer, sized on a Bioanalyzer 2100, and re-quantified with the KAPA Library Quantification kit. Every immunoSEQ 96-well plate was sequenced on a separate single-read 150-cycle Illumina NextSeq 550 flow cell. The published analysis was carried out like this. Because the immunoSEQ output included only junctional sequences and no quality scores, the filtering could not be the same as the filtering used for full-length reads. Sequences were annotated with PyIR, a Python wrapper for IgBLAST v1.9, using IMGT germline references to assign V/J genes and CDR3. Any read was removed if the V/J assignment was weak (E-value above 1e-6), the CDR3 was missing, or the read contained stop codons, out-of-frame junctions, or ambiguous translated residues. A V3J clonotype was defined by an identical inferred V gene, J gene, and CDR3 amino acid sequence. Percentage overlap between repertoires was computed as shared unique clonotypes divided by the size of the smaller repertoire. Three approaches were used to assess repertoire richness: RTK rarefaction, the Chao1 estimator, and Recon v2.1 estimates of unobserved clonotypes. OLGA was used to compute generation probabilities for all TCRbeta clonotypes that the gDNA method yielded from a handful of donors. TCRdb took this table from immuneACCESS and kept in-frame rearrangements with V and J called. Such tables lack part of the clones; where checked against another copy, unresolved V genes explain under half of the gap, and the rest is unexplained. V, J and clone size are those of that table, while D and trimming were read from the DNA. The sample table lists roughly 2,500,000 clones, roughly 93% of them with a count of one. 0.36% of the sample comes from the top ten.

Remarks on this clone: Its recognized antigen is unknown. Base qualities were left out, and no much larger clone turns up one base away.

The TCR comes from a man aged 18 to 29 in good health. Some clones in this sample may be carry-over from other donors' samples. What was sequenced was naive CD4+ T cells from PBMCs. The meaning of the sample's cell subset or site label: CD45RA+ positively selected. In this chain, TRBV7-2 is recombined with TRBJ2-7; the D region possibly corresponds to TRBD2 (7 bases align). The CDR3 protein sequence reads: CASSFRQGRGNDEQYF. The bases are TGTGCCAGCAGCTTCCGACAAGGGAGGGGGAACGACGAGCAGTACTTC.